This is a list of T cell receptor beta chains from one sample in a study of shared clonotypes between healthy human individuals. Libraries were prepared by immunoSEQ multiplex PCR; TCRdb keeps only in-frame clonotypes and omits some of them. The repertoire holds 2 million to 2.5 million clones, with just over 90% as singletons. Source material: naive CD4+ T cells from PBMCs. All receptors derive from a man between 18 and 35 years old in good health. Some clones in this sample may be carry-over from other donors' samples. Both conserved end residues are part of each CDR3. The D gene is left open where the match is weak. Clone size appears in some rows only: once, few, many, or a class for an expanded clone.

.	.	TRBV2	TRBJ2-1	CASNQYTANEQFF	TGTGCCAGCAATCAGTACACGGCCAATGAGCAGTTCTTC
.	.	TRBV12-5	TRBJ2-3	CASFGACTDTQYF	TGTGCTAGTTTCGGGGCCTGCACAGATACGCAGTATTTT
.	once	TRBV5-4	TRBJ2-2	CASSLVLAASKGGELFF	TGTGCCAGCAGCTTGGTTTTAGCGGCCTCGAAGGGCGGGGAGCTGTTTTTT
.	.	TRBV7-9	TRBJ2-7	CASSLGVSSYEQYF	TGTGCCAGCAGCTTAGGGGTTAGCAGCTACGAGCAGTACTTC
.	.	TRBV7-2	TRBJ2-5	CASSLVGGLVETQYF	TGTGCCAGCAGCTTAGTTGGGGGCCTCGTAGAGACCCAGTACTTC
.	.	TRBV10-1	TRBJ1-3	CASSGYTASGNTIYF	TGCGCCAGCAGTGGGTACACGGCTTCTGGAAACACCATATATTTT
.	.	TRBV7-3	TRBJ2-3	CASSSLPTSTDTQYF	TGTGCCAGCAGCTCCTTACCCACAAGCACAGATACGCAGTATTTT
TRBD1	once	TRBV19	TRBJ2-5	CASSRSQGAATQYF	TGTGCCAGTAGTCGGTCACAGGGGGCTGCGACCCAGTACTTC
.	.	TRBV6-5	TRBJ1-1	CASSSTKVGNTEAFF	TGTGCCAGCAGTTCTACCAAGGTTGGGAACACTGAAGCTTTCTTT
TRBD1	.	TRBV5-1	TRBJ1-1	CASSLLTGARTEAFF	TGCGCCAGCAGCTTACTGACAGGGGCGCGTACTGAAGCTTTCTTT
TRBD2	.	TRBV4-3	TRBJ2-3	CASSQGRLAGRVGDTQYF	TGCGCCAGCAGCCAGGGCCGACTAGCGGGAAGGGTAGGAGATACGCAGTATTTT
TRBD2	.	TRBV7-8	TRBJ2-2	CASSSTIAGVAGELFF	TGTGCCAGCAGCTCCACCATAGCGGGAGTCGCCGGGGAGCTGTTTTTT
.	.	TRBV6-6	TRBJ1-5	CASSPAQGSNQPQHF	TGTGCCAGCAGTCCAGCCCAGGGGAGCAATCAGCCCCAGCATTTT
TRBD1	.	TRBV19	TRBJ1-4	CASRRQGPNEKLFF	TGTGCCAGTAGGCGACAGGGTCCTAATGAAAAACTGTTTTTT
.	.	TRBV2	TRBJ2-1	CASRGNLGEQFF	TGTGCCAGCAGGGGGAACCTCGGTGAGCAGTTCTTC
TRBD1	.	TRBV4-3	TRBJ2-2	CASSRRPDGTGVMFF	TGCGCCAGCAGCCGCCGACCGGATGGGACAGGGGTGATGTTTTTT
TRBD2	.	TRBV28	TRBJ2-7	CASRTGGLADYEQYF	TGTGCCAGCCGAACTGGGGGACTAGCGGACTACGAGCAGTACTTC
.	.	TRBV28	TRBJ1-1	CASSLWQGNTEAFF	TGTGCCAGCAGTTTGTGGCAGGGGAACACTGAAGCTTTCTTT
.	.	TRBV5-1	TRBJ1-1	CASSGPRGPLNTEAFF	TGCGCCAGCAGCGGCCCCCGCGGACCGTTGAACACTGAAGCTTTCTTT
TRBD1	.	TRBV15	TRBJ1-1	CATSRGRDRRNTEAFF	TGTGCCACCAGCAGAGGAAGGGACAGGAGAAACACTGAAGCTTTCTTT
.	few	TRBV29-1	TRBJ1-1	CSGRGTEAFF	TGCAGCGGCCGGGGCACTGAAGCTTTCTTT
.	.	TRBV7-2	TRBJ2-3	CASSLVPGALTDTQYF	TGTGCCAGCAGCTTAGTTCCAGGGGCCCTCACAGATACGCAGTATTTT
.	once	TRBV5-5	TRBJ2-7	CASSPGPSSYEQYF	TGTGCCAGCAGCCCCGGGCCGAGCTCCTACGAGCAGTACTTC
.	.	TRBV11-2	TRBJ2-5	CASSLTDSQETQYF	TGTGCCAGCAGCTTAACCGACAGTCAAGAGACCCAGTACTTC
.	once	TRBV4-1	TRBJ2-7	CASSQGSRGPYEQYF	TGCGCCAGCAGCCAAGGTTCCCGCGGTCCCTACGAGCAGTACTTC
.	.	TRBV6-1	TRBJ2-7	CASSEEQIEQYF	TGTGCCAGCAGTGAAGAACAAATCGAGCAGTACTTC
TRBD1	.	TRBV29-1	TRBJ1-1	CSVEAKGQGIWRTEAFF	TGCAGCGTTGAGGCCAAGGGACAGGGGATATGGAGGACTGAAGCTTTCTTT
.	few	TRBV20-1	TRBJ1-1	CSARSAGEAFF	TGCAGTGCTAGATCTGCGGGTGAAGCTTTCTTT
.	once	TRBV28	TRBJ2-1	CASSLTSEQFF	TGTGCCAGCAGTTTAACGAGTGAGCAGTTCTTC